Each of the 20 T cell receptor beta chains below was sequenced from the same sample in a study of blood T cell repertoires in COVID-19. Libraries were prepared by immunoSEQ multiplex PCR; TCRdb keeps only in-frame clonotypes and omits some of them. The table includes 90,000 to 120,000 clones, 88% detected once. Sequenced: peripheral blood. These receptor sequences come from an older woman with acute or convalescent COVID-19.

Regarding this clone: The junction differs from germline at one of its ends, possibly a read error. The chain links TRBV29-1 to TRBJ1-5; TRBD1 aligns across 7 bases. Germline CDR1 is SQVTM and CDR2 is ANQGSEA. This CDR3 is 13 amino acids long. DNA for the CDR3: TGCAGCGTGGAAGGGACAGGCAATCAGCCCCAGCATTTT. Translating it yields CSVEGTGNQPQHF. Using reference TRBV29-1 and TRBJ1-5 for the parts outside the CDR3, the full variable domain is SAVISQKPSRDICQRGTSLTIQCQVDSQVTMMFWYRQQPGQSLTLIATANQGSEATYESGFVIDKFPISRPNLTFSTLTVSNMSPEDSSIYLCSVEGTGNQPQHFGDGTRLSIL.

J is TRBJ1-2 and V is TRBV25-1, with D maybe TRBD1 (5 bases). Germline V gene data show CDR1 as MGHDK and CDR2 as SYGVNS. The CDR3 has 14 amino acids. V was trimmed by 6 bases and J by 4 bases, leaving 15 bases between them. The CDR3 region has the DNA TGTGCCAGCAGCCCCAAGGGGCTCCCCTATGGCTACACCTTC. Its translation is CASSPKGLPYGYTF.

The gene calls are TRBV14 and TRBJ2-1, with TRBD1 matching 9 bases. Germline V gene lookup returns CDR1 SGHDN and CDR2 FVKESK. The CDR3 has 15 residues. With V trimmed by 1 base and J by 6 bases, 4 bases remained unmatched. CDR3 nucleotide sequence: TGTGCCAGCAGCCAAGTACAGGGGGCACTCAATGAGCAGTTCTTC. Translating it yields CASSQVQGALNEQFF. Combining the CDR3 with reference TRBV14 and TRBJ2-1 gives the whole variable domain EAGVTQFPSHSVIEKGQTVTLRCDPISGHDNLYWYRRVMGKEIKFLLHFVKESKQDESGMPNNRFLAERTGGTYSTLKVQPAELEDSGVYFCASSQVQGALNEQFFGPGTRLTVL.

This clone is labeled medium-sized. The chain uses TRBV10-2 and TRBJ2-3; 7 nucleotides line up with TRBD2. This CDR3 is 13 amino acids long. Trimming took 10 bases from V and 4 from J; bases not matched to a gene: 8. Germline loops: CDR1 WSHSY, CDR2 SAAADI. The CDR3 nucleotides are TGCGCCACTCGGGCGGGAGATTCAGATACGCAGTATTTT. This encodes CATRAGDSDTQYF.

The chain employs TRBV28 and TRBJ2-1; tentatively, D is TRBD2 (6 bases). This CDR3 has 15 residues. Deletions cut 4 bases from V and 0 bases from J, with 10 bases between. CDR1 MDHEN and CDR2 SYDVKM come from the germline V gene. The DNA for the CDR3 is TGTGCCAGCAGTTGGGGGGTCAGCTCCTACAATGAGCAGTTCTTC. Translated, it gives CASSWGVSSYNEQFF.

This chain connects TRBV20-1 to TRBJ2-4; 10 bases are shared with TRBD2. Per the germline V gene, CDR1 is DFQATT and CDR2 is SNEGSKA (reference sequence). This CDR3 is built from 15 residues. J gave up 7 bases and V 3 bases, and 9 bases lay outside the gene matches. In DNA, the CDR3 is TGCAGTGCTAGTCATGCTAGCGGGAGTATGAACATTCAGTACTTC. It is translated as CSASHASGSMNIQYF.

The rearrangement joins TRBV6-6 to TRBJ1-3, with D maybe TRBD1 (6 bases). V lost 7 bases and J lost 4, with 14 bases in between. This CDR3 contains 14 residues. Germline CDR1 MNHNY, CDR2 SVGAGI (reference sequence). The CDR3 here is CASNEQGKGNTIYF. The DNA for the CDR3 is TGTGCCAGCAACGAACAGGGTAAAGGAAACACCATATATTTT.

The CDR3 DNA follows: TGTGCCAGCAGTCCCATTTCCGGGGGGAGCGCTAACTATGGCTACACCTTC. As protein: CASSPISGGSANYGYTF. The J gene is TRBJ1-2, the V gene TRBV6-6; a weak D match, TRBD1 (5 bases). V was pared by 5 bases and J by 0 bases, with 19 bases between. Germline CDR1 is MNHNY and CDR2 is SVGAGI (reference sequence). CDR3 length: 17 amino acids.

The rearrangement joins TRBV5-1 to TRBJ2-3; 7 bases are shared with TRBD2. CDR3 size: 15 residues. The germline CDR1 and CDR2 sequences are SGHRS and YFSETQ. The ends lost 1 base at V and 4 bases at J; junction bases unmatched: 6. The DNA for the CDR3 is TGCGCCAGCAGCTTGAGCGTGCGGGAGTCAGATACGCAGTATTTT. Protein product: CASSLSVRESDTQYF.

The chain employs TRBV6-5 and TRBJ1-1; 8 bases match TRBD1. With V trimmed by 5 bases and J by 1 base, 3 bases remained unmatched. The CDR3 extends over 14 amino acids. The germline gives CDR1 MNHEY, CDR2 SVGAGI. The CDR3 reads CASSPDRGNTEAFF. The CDR3 coding sequence is TGTGCCAGCAGTCCCGACAGGGGGAACACTGAAGCTTTCTTT.

The chain has TRBV3-1 (or the pseudogene TRBV3-2) and TRBJ1-6; 11 bases line up with TRBD1. The CDR3 sequence is 14 residues long. Germline loops: CDR1 LGHDT, CDR2 YNNKEL (reference sequence). V lost 3 bases to trimming and J lost 8 bases; unmatched junction nucleotides: 0. The CDR3 spells CASSQGQGDSPLHF. The CDR3 nucleotides read TGTGCCAGCAGCCAGGGACAGGGGGATTCACCCCTCCACTTT.

The genes are TRBV11-3 and TRBJ1-3; a possible D gene is TRBD1 (5 bases). Germline values: CDR1 SGHNT, CDR2 YENEEA. The CDR3 is 15 residues long. Trimming took off 2 bases at V and 3 bases at J, with 11 bases between the two ends. This chain's CDR3 is CASSLRQGGGNTIYF. In DNA form, the CDR3 reads TGTGCCAGCAGCTTAAGGCAGGGTGGTGGAAACACCATATATTTT.

J is TRBJ1-2 and V is TRBV27, with 7 bases matching TRBD1. Germline V gene data show CDR1 as MNHEY and CDR2 as SMNVEV (reference sequence). V was pared by 3 bases and J by 4 bases, with 2 bases of the junction left unmatched. The CDR3 is 13 residues long. This CDR3 reads CASSLNRGYGYTF. The CDR3 DNA reads TGTGCCAGCAGTTTGAACAGGGGCTATGGCTACACCTTC.

The genes are TRBV18 and TRBJ1-4; 7 bases map to TRBD1. In germline, CDR1 is KGHSH, CDR2 LQKENI. The CDR3 consists of 14 residues. Trimming cost V 2 bases and J 7 bases; bases outside gene matches: 4. CDR3 DNA sequence: TGTGCCAGCTCACCAACAGGGGTCGTTGAAAAACTGTTTTTT. The encoded protein is CASSPTGVVEKLFF.

The CDR3 is CASSLEVGTTYEQYF. As DNA, the CDR3 is TGTGCCAGCAGCTTGGAGGTAGGGACTACCTACGAGCAGTACTTC. The chain uses TRBV5-5 and TRBJ2-7; TRBD2 matches at 7 bases. Per germline, CDR1 SGHKS and CDR2 YYEKEE (reference sequence). With V trimmed by 0 bases and J by 2 bases, 5 bases remained unmatched. The CDR3 is made up of 15 amino acids.

This rearrangement joins TRBV19 to TRBJ1-1; 8 bases agree with TRBD1. The CDR3 runs to 15 residues. The trim removed 2 bases at V and 8 bases at J, leaving 10 bases unmatched. Germline assignment: CDR1 LNHDA and CDR2 SQIVND (reference sequence). The DNA for the CDR3 is TGTGCCAGTAGTATAAGCACCAGGGGGCAAAAAGAAGCTTTCTTT. Amino acid sequence: CASSISTRGQKEAFF.

This clone has more than one count but fewer than ten. The chain joins TRBV6-5 to TRBJ1-1; possibly TRBD1 for D (5 bases). This CDR3 region has 15 residues. V was pared by 6 bases and J by 1 base, with 15 bases between. Germline loops: CDR1 MNHEY, CDR2 SVGAGI. In DNA form, the CDR3 reads TGTGCCAGCAGACCAATCGGTCAGGGGAACACTGAAGCTTTCTTT. This encodes CASRPIGQGNTEAFF.

The chain uses TRBV6-5 and TRBJ2-2, with D maybe TRBD1 (5 bases). This CDR3 has 15 amino acids. Per the germline V gene, CDR1 is MNHEY and CDR2 is SVGAGI. V was shortened by 5 bases and J by 4 bases, with 14 bases between the two germline ends. The chain's CDR3 is CASSPVQGATGELFF. The DNA of the CDR3 is TGTGCCAGCAGTCCTGTGCAGGGCGCCACCGGGGAGCTGTTTTTT.

This chain joins TRBV7-9 and TRBJ2-7, with a tentative D call TRBD2 (5 bases). Trimming cost V 0 bases and J 6 bases, with 9 bases left between them. In germline, CDR1 is SEHNR, CDR2 FQNEAQ (reference sequence). This CDR3 has 13 amino acids. CDR3 coding DNA: TGTGCCAGCAGCTTAGCGGGAGCGCCCGAGCAGTACTTC. It translates to CASSLAGAPEQYF.

This chain connects TRBV5-4 to TRBJ1-2; D ambiguous. In germline, CDR1 is SGHNT, CDR2 YYREEE (reference sequence). CDR3 length equals 13 residues. V gave up 6 bases and J gave up 4 bases, with 13 bases separating them. DNA of the CDR3: TGTGCCAGCACTCTCCCCCCTAGCTATGGCTACACCTTC. It is translated as CASTLPPSYGYTF. Together with reference TRBV5-4 and TRBJ1-2, the CDR3 gives the full variable domain: ETGVTQSPTHLIKTRGQQVTLRCSSQSGHNTVSWYQQALGQGPQFIFQYYREEENGRGNFPPRFSGLQFPNYSSELNVNALELDDSALYLCASTLPPSYGYTFGSGTRLTVV.